This TCR beta chain stems from a study of STAT3 mutations in large granular lymphocyte leukemia. Study-level points and caveats: Every T-cell large granular lymphocyte leukemia patient had at least one immunodominant TCR beta clonotype. In several patients, dominant TCR clone burden exceeded STAT3 mutant burden, suggesting STAT3 mutation arose secondarily.

Germline CDR1 is MNHEY and CDR2 is SMNVEV (reference sequence). The CDR3 runs to 12 residues. Trimming left V 4 bases short and J 6 bases short, with 8 bases between. The assay was immunoSEQ multiplex PCR, and TCRdb's table has in-frame clones only and misses some. The sample has tens of thousands of clones, around three quarters seen once. This clone was found once. Its target is not known. This receptor was taken from a woman aged 45-59 years with T-cell large granular lymphocyte leukemia. Some clones in this sample may be carry-over from other donors' samples. What was sequenced was peripheral blood mononuclear cells. J is TRBJ2-3 and V is TRBV27, with D uncertain. The DNA for the CDR3 is TGTGCCAGCAGTTCCCCCCCCGATACGCAGTATTTT. Amino acids: CASSSPPDTQYF.